Each of the 8 T cell receptor beta chains below was sequenced from the same sample in a study of early T cells in non-severe SARS-CoV-2 infection (dated by TCRdb to the early 2020s). To prepare the library, 5' RACE was applied. TCRdb names NextSeq 500 as the instrument used. TCRdb reran the public reads through fastp at Q25 and MiXCR, keeping productive beta chains. CDR3 protein duplicates are merged, each entry listing the most common genes and DNA. The sample table shows roughly 64,000 distinct CDR3 sequences, and roughly 8.2% are seen once. Together, the top ten hold roughly an eighth of the sample. The source was whole blood, collected at baseline. All receptors derive from an adult who was a healthcare worker with PCR-confirmed SARS-CoV-2 infection or an uninfected control (not recorded which).

This clonotype has more than one count but fewer than ten. V gene TRBV29-1 combines with J gene TRBJ2-5; D not resolved. Germline-derived CDR1 and CDR2 are SQVTM and ANQGSEA. The ends were cut back, 3 bases at V and 1 base at J, with 6 bases in the middle. The CDR3 is 12 amino acids. CDR3 protein: CSVDEPQETQYF. The CDR3 nucleotides are TGCAGCGTTGACGAACCCCAAGAGACCCAGTACTTC.

This clonotype was observed a few times. The gene calls are TRBV4-3 and TRBJ2-1, with D hard to call. Germline lookup yields CDR1 LGHNA and CDR2 YSLEER. Trimming pared 0 bases from V and 3 bases from J, leaving 18 bases between. The length of the CDR3 is 18 residues. Here the CDR3 reads CASSQEYPPASIYNEQFF. In DNA, the CDR3 is TGCGCCAGCAGCCAAGAGTATCCGCCAGCTTCAATCTACAATGAGCAGTTCTTC.

This clonotype was detected many times. The V gene is TRBV4-1, the J gene TRBJ2-7; unclear D gene. Germline lookup yields CDR1 MGHRA and CDR2 YSYEKL. V was shortened by 1 base and J by 11 bases, with 12 bases between the two germline ends. CDR3 length: 12 amino acids. The CDR3 DNA reads as TGCGCCAGCAGCCAAGCTGCGGACGCAAAGTACTTC. This sequence encodes CASSQAADAKYF.

This clonotype was detected many times. The gene calls are TRBV19 and TRBJ1-1, with 7 bases fitting TRBD1. Per germline, CDR1 LNHDA and CDR2 SQIVND (reference sequence). The CDR3 sequence is 14 residues long. With 9 bases clipped from V and 0 bases from J, the junction kept 7 bases outside the gene matches. The CDR3 DNA is TGTGCCAGCCGGACAGACAGGGTGAACACTGAAGCTTTCTTT. It yields the protein CASRTDRVNTEAFF.

This clonotype occurred many times. The chain combines TRBV5-6 with TRBJ1-1, with D hard to call. The germline V gene has CDR1 SGHDT and CDR2 YYEEEE. Trimming cost V 3 bases and J 2 bases, with 11 bases left between them. The CDR3 spans 14 residues. The CDR3 spells CASSSRTANTEAFF. The CDR3 nucleotides are TGTGCCAGCAGCTCCCGGACGGCAAACACTGAAGCTTTCTTT.

The chain joins TRBV6-2 or TRBV6-3 to TRBJ2-3; TRBD2 agrees at 8 bases. Trimming at V came to 4 bases and at J to 10 bases, leaving 16 bases not matched to a gene. CDR3 length equals 16 residues. Germline V gene data show CDR1 as MNHEY and CDR2 as SVGEGT. CDR3 sequence: CASSLPAGGGDRAQYF. The CDR3, as DNA: TGTGCCAGCAGTTTACCGGCGGGAGGAGGAGACCGGGCGCAGTATTTT.

J is TRBJ2-1 and V is TRBV3-1; 12 nucleotides match TRBD2. V lost 4 bases and J lost 5; bases outside the gene matches: 15. The CDR3 covers 19 residues. Germline V gives CDR1 LGHDT, CDR2 YNNKEL (reference sequence). CDR3 sequence reads: CASSPRWETSGRKDNEQFF. The CDR3 nucleotides are TGTGCCAGCAGCCCCCGCTGGGAGACTAGCGGGAGAAAGGACAATGAGCAGTTCTTC.

The rearrangement links TRBV18 to TRBJ2-7; D gene unclear. Germline lookup yields CDR1 KGHSH and CDR2 LQKENI. Trimming stripped 1 base from V and 5 bases from J, with 12 bases between. CDR3 size: 14 residues. The CDR3 sequence: CASSPQGPVDEQYF. CDR3 bases: TGTGCCAGCTCACCACAGGGTCCAGTGGACGAGCAGTACTTC.